These 23 T cell receptor beta chains came from one sample sequenced in a study of blood T cell repertoires in COVID-19. Some clones are missing from TCRdb's copy, which holds only in-frame ones; the method was immunoSEQ multiplex PCR. The repertoire holds a few hundred thousand clones, with more than 70% as singletons. Specimen: peripheral blood. The receptor source for this set is a woman aged 45 to 65 with COVID-19, enrolled during active disease.

V is TRBV6-6 and J is TRBJ1-5; D is possibly TRBD1 (5 bases). The CDR3 contains 15 residues. Germline CDR1 is MNHNY and CDR2 is SVGAGI (reference sequence). Deletions cut 3 bases from V and 9 bases from J, with 18 bases between. DNA of the CDR3: TGTGCCAGCAGTTATACTGGGGCCCCCTTATCGCCCCAGCATTTT. Its protein is CASSYTGAPLSPQHF.

This rearrangement joins TRBV12-5 to TRBJ2-3; D gene uncertain. Germline V gene data show CDR1 as LGHNT and CDR2 as FRNRAP. V was shortened by 8 bases and J by 0 bases, with 6 bases between the two germline ends. The CDR3 is 12 residues long. The chain's CDR3 is CASYGSTDTQYF. In DNA form, the CDR3 reads TGTGCTAGTTACGGGAGCACAGATACGCAGTATTTT.

The chain uses TRBV2 and TRBJ2-5; 11 bases fit TRBD2. J was trimmed by 4 bases and V by 4 bases; bases with no gene match: 11. Germline V gene sequence: CDR1 SNHLY, CDR2 FYNNEI. This CDR3 contains 17 residues. CDR3 amino acids: CASSATSGGGFRETQYF. The CDR3 region has the DNA TGTGCCAGCAGTGCTACTAGCGGGGGAGGGTTTCGAGAGACCCAGTACTTC.

The chain has TRBV2 and TRBJ2-7, with TRBD2 as a possible D gene (6 bases). Between the trimmed V and J ends, which lost 1 base and 2 bases, there was a span of 12 bases. The CDR3 length is 15 residues. The germline CDR1 and CDR2 sequences are SNHLY and FYNNEI. The CDR3 loop is CASSEGDRGAYEQYF. CDR3 bases: TGTGCCAGCAGTGAAGGGGACCGCGGGGCCTACGAGCAGTACTTC.

The chain employs TRBV11-3 and TRBJ1-1; no reliable D call. V shed 1 base and J shed 5 bases, with 11 bases lying between them. There are 14 residues in the CDR3. CDR1 and CDR2 from the germline V gene are SGHNT and YENEEA. The CDR3 spells CASSLGGRRTEAFF. For the CDR3, the DNA is TGTGCCAGCAGCTTAGGAGGGAGGAGGACTGAAGCTTTCTTT.

This rearrangement joins TRBV7-9 to TRBJ1-2; the D is unclear. The CDR3 spans 14 residues. The germline V and J ends were trimmed by 4 bases and 4 bases, with 13 bases remaining between them. From germline, CDR1 is SEHNR and CDR2 FQNEAQ (reference sequence). CDR3 bases: TGTGCCAGCAGCTCCCTGTCAGTGTCCTATGGCTACACCTTC. It is translated as CASSSLSVSYGYTF.

The gene calls are TRBV6-6 and TRBJ2-2; TRBD2 agrees at 8 bases. Germline CDR1 is MNHNY and CDR2 is SVGAGI (reference sequence). The V segment lost 6 bases and the J segment 4 bases; nucleotides outside the gene matches: 10. CDR3 size: 16 residues. The CDR3 region has the DNA TGTGCCAGCAGCCACCGGACTAGCAGACCCACCGGGGAGCTGTTTTTT. Residues: CASSHRTSRPTGELFF.

A note on this clone: Other DNA sequences in the sample encode the same CDR3. The CDR3 nucleotides read TGTGCCACCAGTGACGCGGGACTGAACAATGAGCAGTTCTTC. Translation: CATSDAGLNNEQFF. The chain carries TRBV24-1 and TRBJ2-1; the D gene is possibly TRBD2 (6 bases). The CDR3 consists of 14 residues. From germline, CDR1 is KGHDR and CDR2 SFDVKD. The V end was cut by 4 bases, the J end by 5 bases, with 11 bases between.

This clone was recorded only once. CDR3 region: CASSPPAGLDEKLFF. The CDR3 bases are TGTGCCAGCTCACCACCGGCGGGGTTAGACGAAAAACTGTTTTTT. The chain employs TRBV18 and TRBJ1-4; D is unresolved. Trimming cost V 0 bases and J 8 bases, with 13 bases left between them. CDR3 length: 15 residues. The germline V gene has CDR1 KGHSH and CDR2 LQKENI.

The CDR3 reads CASSPRGLSSYEQYF. The CDR3 DNA reads TGCGCCAGCAGCCCCAGGGGCCTCAGCTCCTACGAGCAGTACTTC. The V gene is TRBV5-1, the J gene TRBJ2-7, with D possibly TRBD1 on 6 matching bases. The CDR3 has 15 amino acids. V lost 4 bases and J lost 0, with 14 bases in between. Germline V lookup: CDR1 SGHRS, CDR2 YFSETQ.

This clone showed up just once. The CDR3 loop is CATSAGDGSPLHF. The CDR3 nucleotides are TGTGCCACCAGCGCAGGGGACGGTTCACCCCTCCACTTT. The rearrangement uses TRBV15 and TRBJ1-6; the D gene is possibly TRBD1 (6 bases). V was clipped by 5 bases and J by 9 bases, with 11 bases between them. CDR3 length: 13 residues. Per germline, CDR1 LNHNV and CDR2 YYDKDF (reference sequence).

This clone was seen once. This chain links TRBV30 with TRBJ1-4; 7 positions match TRBD1. The junction had 10 bases not matched to a gene; V was cut back by 5 bases and J by 7 bases. CDR1 is GTSNPN and CDR2 is SVGIG in the germline V gene (reference sequence). CDR3 length: 14 amino acids. CDR3 region: CAWATGLVAEKLFF. CDR3 sequence (DNA): TGTGCCTGGGCGACAGGGTTAGTAGCTGAAAAACTGTTTTTT.

The chain uses TRBV11-2 and TRBJ1-5; 8 bases line up with TRBD1. The CDR3 loop spans 14 amino acids. The V and J ends lost 5 bases and 6 bases, in that order; junction bases with no gene match: 6. The germline V gene has CDR1 SGHAT and CDR2 FQNNGV. For the CDR3, the DNA is TGTGCCAGCAGCCGAGGCAGGGGGCGTCAGCCCCAGCATTTT. Translation: CASSRGRGRQPQHF.

This clone has just a few counts. The chain carries TRBV5-1 and TRBJ1-1; 9 positions agree with TRBD1. Unmatched junction bases numbered 10, after V lost 7 bases and J lost 6 bases. Germline-derived CDR1 and CDR2 are SGHRS and YFSETQ. The CDR3 is made up of 14 amino acids. Here the CDR3 reads CASSQQYRGPEAFF. The CDR3 DNA follows: TGCGCCAGCTCCCAGCAATACAGGGGGCCTGAAGCTTTCTTT.

This sequence joins TRBV25-1 and TRBJ2-3, with D hard to call. Germline lookup yields CDR1 MGHDK and CDR2 SYGVNS. V gave up 5 bases and J gave up 1 base, with 10 bases separating them. The CDR3 runs 14 residues. CDR3 DNA sequence: TGTGCCAGCAGTCCCTATCGAGGCACAGATACGCAGTATTTT. Residues: CASSPYRGTDTQYF. Combining the CDR3 with reference TRBV25-1 and TRBJ2-3 gives the whole variable domain EADIYQTPRYLVIGTGKKITLECSQTMGHDKMYWYQQDPGMELHLIHYSYGVNSTEKGDLSSESTVSRIRTEHFPLTLESARPSHTSQYLCASSPYRGTDTQYFGPGTRLTVL.

The chain is built from TRBV19 and TRBJ1-1, with unresolved D. Germline V lookup: CDR1 LNHDA, CDR2 SQIVND (reference sequence). The germline V and J ends were trimmed by 10 bases and 5 bases, with 17 bases remaining between them. The CDR3 has 13 amino acids. The CDR3 DNA sequence: TGTGCCACTAGGACGGCGGCCCGAACTGAAGCTTTCTTT. Its translation is CATRTAARTEAFF.

This sequence joins TRBV6-5 and TRBJ2-2, with D unclear. This CDR3 contains 13 residues. Germline V gives CDR1 MNHEY, CDR2 SVGAGI. V was trimmed by 10 bases and J by 4 bases, leaving 13 bases between them. The CDR3 coding sequence is TGTGCCACCTCCTCAGTTGGCACCGGGGAGCTGTTTTTT. It translates to CATSSVGTGELFF.

This clone was seen once. This chain uses TRBV27 with TRBJ1-2, with D unresolved. The germline gives CDR1 MNHEY, CDR2 SMNVEV (reference sequence). V lost 5 bases, J lost 0 bases, and 13 bases lay in between. CDR3 length: 15 amino acids. CDR3 sequence: CASSTRRRANYGYTF. DNA of the CDR3: TGTGCCAGCAGTACTAGACGGCGAGCTAACTATGGCTACACCTTC.

V is TRBV7-6 and J is TRBJ1-2; D call uncertain. Germline CDR1 SGHVS, CDR2 FNYEAQ. This CDR3 comprises 13 residues. The V and J ends lost 3 bases and 6 bases respectively, with 11 bases between them. The CDR3 region is CASSFSGENGYTF. The CDR3 DNA reads TGTGCCAGCAGCTTCTCCGGGGAGAATGGCTACACCTTC.

J is TRBJ2-1 and V is TRBV12-3 or TRBV12-4; no firm D call. V lost 4 bases to trimming and J lost 6 bases, with 10 bases between them. The CDR3 contains 13 residues. The CDR3 DNA is TGTGCCAGCAGTTCCGGTAGTCTCAATGAGCAGTTCTTC. This gives the protein CASSSGSLNEQFF.

The gene calls are TRBV11-2 and TRBJ1-1, with 7 bases identical to TRBD1. The CDR3 loop spans 17 amino acids. After removal of 5 bases from V and 3 bases from J, the junction contained 15 bases not matched to a gene. The germline V gene encodes CDR1 SGHAT and CDR2 FQNNGV. The CDR3 coding sequence is TGTGCCAGCAGCCCCAGGCGAAAGGGGGCGGTGGACACTGAAGCTTTCTTT. Its protein product is CASSPRRKGAVDTEAFF.

This clone was counted between two and nine times. V gene TRBV29-1 combines with J gene TRBJ1-1; D remains ambiguous. The V end was cut by 5 bases, the J end by 0 bases, with 4 bases between. Germline V gene sequence: CDR1 SQVTM, CDR2 ANQGSEA. The CDR3 sequence is 11 residues long. The CDR3 DNA sequence: TGCAGCGTTTCCATGAACACTGAAGCTTTCTTT. Translating gives CSVSMNTEAFF.

The chain couples TRBV19 to TRBJ1-3, with D unclear. The CDR3 covers 16 residues. From germline, CDR1 is LNHDA and CDR2 SQIVND (reference sequence). Trimming removed 7 bases from V and 0 bases from J, with 16 bases in between. The CDR3 region has the DNA TGTGCCAGTATGCCCCCAGCGGTCCCCTCTGGAAACACCATATATTTT. Translated: CASMPPAVPSGNTIYF.